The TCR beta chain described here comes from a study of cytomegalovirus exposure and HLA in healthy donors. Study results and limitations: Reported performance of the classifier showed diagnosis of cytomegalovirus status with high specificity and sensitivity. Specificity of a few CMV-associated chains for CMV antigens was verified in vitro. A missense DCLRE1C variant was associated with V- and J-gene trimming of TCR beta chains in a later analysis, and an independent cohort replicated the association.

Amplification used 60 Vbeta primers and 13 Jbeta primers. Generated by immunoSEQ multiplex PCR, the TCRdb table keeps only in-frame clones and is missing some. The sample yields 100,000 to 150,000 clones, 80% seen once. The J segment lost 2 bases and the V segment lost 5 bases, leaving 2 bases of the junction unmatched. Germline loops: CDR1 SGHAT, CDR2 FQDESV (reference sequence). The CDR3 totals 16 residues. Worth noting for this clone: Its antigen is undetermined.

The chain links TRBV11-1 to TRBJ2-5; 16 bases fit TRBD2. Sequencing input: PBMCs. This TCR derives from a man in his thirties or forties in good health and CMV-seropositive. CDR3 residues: CASSPGLAGGQETQYF. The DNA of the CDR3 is TGTGCCAGCAGCCCGGGACTAGCGGGGGGGCAAGAGACCCAGTACTTC.